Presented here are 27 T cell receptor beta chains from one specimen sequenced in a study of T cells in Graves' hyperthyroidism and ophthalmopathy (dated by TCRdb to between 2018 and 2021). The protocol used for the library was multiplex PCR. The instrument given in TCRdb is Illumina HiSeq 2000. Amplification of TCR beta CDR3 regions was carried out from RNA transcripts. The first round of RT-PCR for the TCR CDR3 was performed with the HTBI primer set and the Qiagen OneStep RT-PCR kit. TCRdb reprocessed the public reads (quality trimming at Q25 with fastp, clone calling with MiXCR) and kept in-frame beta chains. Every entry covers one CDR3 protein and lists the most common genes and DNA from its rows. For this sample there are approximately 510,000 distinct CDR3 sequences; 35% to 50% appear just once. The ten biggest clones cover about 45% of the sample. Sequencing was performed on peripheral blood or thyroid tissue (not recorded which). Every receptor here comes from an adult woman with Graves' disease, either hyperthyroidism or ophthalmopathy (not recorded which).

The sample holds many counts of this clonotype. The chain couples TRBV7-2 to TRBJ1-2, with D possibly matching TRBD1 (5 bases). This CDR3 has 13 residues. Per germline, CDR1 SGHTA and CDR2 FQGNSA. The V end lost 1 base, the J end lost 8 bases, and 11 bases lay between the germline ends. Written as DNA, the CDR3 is TGTGCCAGCAGCTTAGGCCCAGGGTTCGGCTACACCTTC. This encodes CASSLGPGFGYTF.

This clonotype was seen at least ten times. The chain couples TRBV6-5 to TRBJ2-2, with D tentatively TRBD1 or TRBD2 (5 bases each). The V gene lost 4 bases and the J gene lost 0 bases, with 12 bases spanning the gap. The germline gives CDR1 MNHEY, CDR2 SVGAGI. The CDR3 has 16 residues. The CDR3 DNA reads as TGTGCCAGCAGTTCCGGGGCCTCAGCGAACACCGGGGAGCTGTTTTTT. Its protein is CASSSGASANTGELFF.

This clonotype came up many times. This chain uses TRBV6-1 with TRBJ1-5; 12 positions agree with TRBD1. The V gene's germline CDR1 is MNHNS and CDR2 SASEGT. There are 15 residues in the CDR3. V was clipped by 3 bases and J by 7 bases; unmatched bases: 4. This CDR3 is CASSDPGQGAQPQHF. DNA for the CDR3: TGTGCCAGCAGTGACCCGGGACAGGGGGCACAGCCCCAGCATTTT.

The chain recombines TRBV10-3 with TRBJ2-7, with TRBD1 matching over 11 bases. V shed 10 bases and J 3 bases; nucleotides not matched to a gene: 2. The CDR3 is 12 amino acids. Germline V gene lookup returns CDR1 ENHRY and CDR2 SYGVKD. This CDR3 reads CASGTGGYEQYF. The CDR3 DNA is TGTGCCAGCGGGACAGGGGGCTACGAGCAGTACTTC.

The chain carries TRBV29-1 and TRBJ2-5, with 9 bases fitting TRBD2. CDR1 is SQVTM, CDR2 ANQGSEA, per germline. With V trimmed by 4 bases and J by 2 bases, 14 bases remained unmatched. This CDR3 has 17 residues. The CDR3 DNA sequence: TGCAGCGTTGTAGGCCCCGGGGCTAGCGGGGTGCAAGAGACCCAGTACTTC. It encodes CSVVGPGASGVQETQYF. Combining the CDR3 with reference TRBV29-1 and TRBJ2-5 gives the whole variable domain SAVISQKPSRDICQRGTSLTIQCQVDSQVTMMFWYRQQPGQSLTLIATANQGSEATYESGFVIDKFPISRPNLTFSTLTVSNMSPEDSSIYLCSVVGPGASGVQETQYFGPGTRLLVL.

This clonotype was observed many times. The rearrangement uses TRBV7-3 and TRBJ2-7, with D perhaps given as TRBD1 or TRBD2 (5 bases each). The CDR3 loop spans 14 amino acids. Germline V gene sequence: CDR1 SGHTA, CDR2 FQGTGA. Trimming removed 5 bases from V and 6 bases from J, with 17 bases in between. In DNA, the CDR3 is TGTGCCAGCAGCCCAACGGGGACCCAGGGCGAGCAGTACTTC. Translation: CASSPTGTQGEQYF.

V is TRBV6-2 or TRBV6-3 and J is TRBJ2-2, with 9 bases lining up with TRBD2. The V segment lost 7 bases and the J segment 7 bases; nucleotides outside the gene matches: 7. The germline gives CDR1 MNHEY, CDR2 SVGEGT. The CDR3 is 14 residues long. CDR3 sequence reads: CASMRGLAFGELFF. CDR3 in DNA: TGTGCCAGCATGAGGGGACTAGCATTCGGGGAGCTGTTTTTT.

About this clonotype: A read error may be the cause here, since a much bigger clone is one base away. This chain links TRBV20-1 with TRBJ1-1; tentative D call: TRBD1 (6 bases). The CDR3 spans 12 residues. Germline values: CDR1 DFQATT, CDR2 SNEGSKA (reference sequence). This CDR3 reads CSARVRGAEASF. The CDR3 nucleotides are TGCAGTGCTAGAGTCAGGGGAGCTGAAGCTTCCTTT.

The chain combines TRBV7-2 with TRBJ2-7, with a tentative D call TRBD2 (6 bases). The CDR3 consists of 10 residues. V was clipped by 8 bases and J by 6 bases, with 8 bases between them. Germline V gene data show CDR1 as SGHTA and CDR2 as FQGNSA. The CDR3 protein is CASGTCEQYF. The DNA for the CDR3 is TGTGCCAGCGGGACTTGCGAGCAGTACTTC.

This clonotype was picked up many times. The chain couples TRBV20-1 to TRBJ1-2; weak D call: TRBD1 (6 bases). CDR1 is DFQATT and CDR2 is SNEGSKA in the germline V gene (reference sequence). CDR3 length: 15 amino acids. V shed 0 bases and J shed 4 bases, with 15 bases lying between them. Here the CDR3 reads CSARDQNRAGYGYTF. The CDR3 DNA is TGCAGTGCTAGAGATCAAAACAGGGCGGGCTATGGCTACACCTTC.

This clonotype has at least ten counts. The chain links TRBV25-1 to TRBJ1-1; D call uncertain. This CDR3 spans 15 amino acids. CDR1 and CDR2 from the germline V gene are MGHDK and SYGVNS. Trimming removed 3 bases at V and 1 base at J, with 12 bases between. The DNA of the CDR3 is TGTGCCAGCAGTGACCAACCGGCAGCGAACACTGAAGCTTTCTTT. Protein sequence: CASSDQPAANTEAFF.

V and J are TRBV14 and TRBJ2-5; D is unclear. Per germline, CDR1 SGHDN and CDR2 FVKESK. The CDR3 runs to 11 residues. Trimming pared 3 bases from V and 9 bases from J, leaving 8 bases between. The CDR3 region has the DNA TGTGCCAGCAGCCACTCATGGGCCCAGTACTTC. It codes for CASSHSWAQYF. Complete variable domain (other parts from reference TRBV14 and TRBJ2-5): EAGVTQFPSHSVIEKGQTVTLRCDPISGHDNLYWYRRVMGKEIKFLLHFVKESKQDESGMPNNRFLAERTGGTYSTLKVQPAELEDSGVYFCASSHSWAQYFGPGTRLLVL.

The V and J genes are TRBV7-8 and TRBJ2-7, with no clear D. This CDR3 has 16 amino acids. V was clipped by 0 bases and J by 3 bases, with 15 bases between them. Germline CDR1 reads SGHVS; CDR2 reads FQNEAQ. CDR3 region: CASSLAGMGPFYEQYF. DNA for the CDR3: TGTGCCAGCAGCTTAGCCGGCATGGGTCCCTTCTACGAGCAGTACTTC.

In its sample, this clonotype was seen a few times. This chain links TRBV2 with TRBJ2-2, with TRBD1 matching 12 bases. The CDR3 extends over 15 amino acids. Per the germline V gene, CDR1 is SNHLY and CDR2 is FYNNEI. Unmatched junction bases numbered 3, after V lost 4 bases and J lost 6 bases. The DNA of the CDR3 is TGTGCCAGCAGTGGGGGGACAGGGGGCCCCGGGGAGCTGTTTTTT. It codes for CASSGGTGGPGELFF.

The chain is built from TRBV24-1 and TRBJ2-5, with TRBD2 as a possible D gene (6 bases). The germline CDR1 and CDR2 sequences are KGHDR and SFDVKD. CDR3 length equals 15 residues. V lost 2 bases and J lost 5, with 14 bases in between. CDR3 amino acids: CATSDSTLAGETQYF. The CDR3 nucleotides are TGTGCCACCAGTGATTCAACACTAGCTGGTGAGACCCAGTACTTC.

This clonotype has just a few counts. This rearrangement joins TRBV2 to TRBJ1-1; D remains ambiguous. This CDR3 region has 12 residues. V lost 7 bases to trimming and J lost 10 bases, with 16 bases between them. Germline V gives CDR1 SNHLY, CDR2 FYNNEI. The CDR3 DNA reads TGTGCCAGCATGTACGGACGAGAGAGAGCTTTCTTT. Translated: CASMYGRERAFF.

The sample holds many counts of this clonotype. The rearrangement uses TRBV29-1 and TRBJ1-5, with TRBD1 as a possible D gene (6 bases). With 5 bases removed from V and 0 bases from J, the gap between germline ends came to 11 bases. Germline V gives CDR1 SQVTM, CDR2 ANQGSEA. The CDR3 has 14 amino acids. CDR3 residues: CSVPDRNSNQPQHF. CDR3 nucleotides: TGCAGCGTTCCCGACAGGAATAGCAATCAGCCCCAGCATTTT.

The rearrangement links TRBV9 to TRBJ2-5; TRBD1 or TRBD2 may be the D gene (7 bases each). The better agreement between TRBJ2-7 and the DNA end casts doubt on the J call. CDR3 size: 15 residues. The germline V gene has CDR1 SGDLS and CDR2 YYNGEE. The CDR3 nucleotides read TGTGCCAGCAGCGTAGCTTCAGGGGGGGCTTTCGAGCAGTACTTC. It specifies CASSVASGGAFEQYF.

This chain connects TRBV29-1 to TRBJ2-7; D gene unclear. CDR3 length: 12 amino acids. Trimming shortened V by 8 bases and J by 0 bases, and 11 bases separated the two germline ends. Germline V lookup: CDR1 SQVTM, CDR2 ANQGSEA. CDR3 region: CSSWSSSYEQYF. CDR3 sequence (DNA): TGCAGCAGTTGGAGCAGCTCCTACGAGCAGTACTTC.

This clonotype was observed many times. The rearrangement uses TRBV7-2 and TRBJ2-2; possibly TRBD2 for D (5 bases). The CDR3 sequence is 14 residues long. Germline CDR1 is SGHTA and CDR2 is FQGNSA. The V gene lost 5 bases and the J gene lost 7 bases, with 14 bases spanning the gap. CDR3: CASSRPRGNGELFF. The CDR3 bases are TGTGCCAGCAGCCGCCCCCGGGGAAACGGGGAGCTGTTTTTT.

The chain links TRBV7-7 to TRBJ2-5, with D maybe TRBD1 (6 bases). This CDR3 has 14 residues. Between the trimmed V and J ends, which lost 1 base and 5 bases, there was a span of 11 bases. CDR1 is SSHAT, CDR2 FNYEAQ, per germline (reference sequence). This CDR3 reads CASSLDTGKETQYF. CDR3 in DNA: TGTGCCAGCAGCTTAGATACAGGGAAGGAGACCCAGTACTTC.

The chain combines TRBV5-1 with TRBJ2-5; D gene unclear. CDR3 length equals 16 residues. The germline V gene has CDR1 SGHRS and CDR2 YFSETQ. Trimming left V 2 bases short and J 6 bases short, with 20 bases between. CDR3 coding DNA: TGCGCCAGCAGCTTAGATACAGCAGAAGGTATGCAGACCCAGTACTTC. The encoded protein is CASSLDTAEGMQTQYF. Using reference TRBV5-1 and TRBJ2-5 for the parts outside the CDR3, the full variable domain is KAGVTQTPRYLIKTRGQQVTLSCSPISGHRSVSWYQQTPGQGLQFLFEYFSETQRNKGNFPGRFSGRQFSNSRSEMNVSTLELGDSALYLCASSLDTAEGMQTQYFGPGTRLLVL.

This CDR3 is CATSSRQPNTEAFF. The CDR3 DNA follows: TGTGCCACCAGCAGTAGACAGCCGAACACTGAAGCTTTCTTT. The chain has TRBV15 and TRBJ1-1; TRBD1 might be the D (5 bases). The CDR3 sequence is 14 residues long. CDR1 is LNHNV and CDR2 is YYDKDF in the germline V gene (reference sequence). Trimming took off 3 bases at V and 1 base at J, with 9 bases between the two ends.

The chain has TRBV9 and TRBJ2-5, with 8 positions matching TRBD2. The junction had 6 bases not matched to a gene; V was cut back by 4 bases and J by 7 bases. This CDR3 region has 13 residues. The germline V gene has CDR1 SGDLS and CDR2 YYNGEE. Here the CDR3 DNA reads TGTGCCAGCAGCTTTAGCGGGGCAGGGACCCAGTACTTC. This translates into CASSFSGAGTQYF.

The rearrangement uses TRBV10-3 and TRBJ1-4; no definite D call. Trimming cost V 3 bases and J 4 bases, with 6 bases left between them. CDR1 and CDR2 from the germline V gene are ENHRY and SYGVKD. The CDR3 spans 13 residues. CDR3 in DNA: TGTGCCATCAGTGACGGTCGTAATGAAAAACTGTTTTTT. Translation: CAISDGRNEKLFF.

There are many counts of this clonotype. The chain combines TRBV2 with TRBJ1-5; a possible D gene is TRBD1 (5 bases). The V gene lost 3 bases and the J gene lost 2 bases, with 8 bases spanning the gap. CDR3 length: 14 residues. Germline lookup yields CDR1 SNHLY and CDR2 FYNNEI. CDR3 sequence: CASSDVGGNQPQHF. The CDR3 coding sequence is TGTGCCAGCAGTGATGTGGGGGGCAATCAGCCCCAGCATTTT.

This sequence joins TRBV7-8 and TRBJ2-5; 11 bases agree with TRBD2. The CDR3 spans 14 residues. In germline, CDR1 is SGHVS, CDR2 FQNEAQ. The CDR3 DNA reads TGTGCTGCCGGGACTAGCGGCGTACAAGAGACCCAGTACTTC. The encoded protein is CAAGTSGVQETQYF.